The clone carrying this T cell receptor beta chain was seen a handful of times. Its specificity is unknown. This sample was included in a study of CD8 T cells in ankylosing spondylitis. Findings of the study overall: Disease-linked clones bore a CD8+ phenotype, appearing relatively rarely in peripheral blood. Clones tied to disease were said to be significantly enriched in matched ankylosing spondylitis synovial fluid. In ankylosing spondylitis blood, a motif of seven or eight highly homologous TCR beta variants appeared characteristic.

In making TCR beta libraries, quantitative 5'-RACE with molecular barcodes was used. TCRdb called the 5' RACE reads again in MiXCR, with one record for every CDR3 protein. This sample carries about 140,000 distinct CDR3 sequences, about 8% of them seen once, and the ten largest clones take 7.3%. This CDR3 is 18 amino acids long. V shed 3 bases and J 0 bases; nucleotides not matched to a gene: 14. The germline V gene has CDR1 DFQATT and CDR2 SNEGSKA (reference sequence). The sequence came from a male donor with ankylosing spondylitis. The gene calls are TRBV20-1 and TRBJ1-3; 7 nucleotides match TRBD1. The specimen was synovial fluid, either unsorted or a sorted T cell fraction (not recorded which). The CDR3 reads CSAREAGTGAPSGNTIYF. The CDR3, as DNA: TGCAGTGCTAGGGAGGCAGGTACAGGGGCCCCCTCTGGAAACACCATATATTTT.